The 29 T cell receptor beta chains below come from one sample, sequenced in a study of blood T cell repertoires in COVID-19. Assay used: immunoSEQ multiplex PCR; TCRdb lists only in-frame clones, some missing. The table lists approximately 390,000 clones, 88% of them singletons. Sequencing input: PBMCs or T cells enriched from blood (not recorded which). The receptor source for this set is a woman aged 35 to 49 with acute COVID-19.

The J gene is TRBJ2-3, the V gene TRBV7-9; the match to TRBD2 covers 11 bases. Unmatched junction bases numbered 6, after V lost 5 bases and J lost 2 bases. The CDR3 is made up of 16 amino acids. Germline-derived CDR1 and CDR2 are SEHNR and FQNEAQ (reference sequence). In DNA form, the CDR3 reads TGTGCCAGCAGCAAGAAACTAGCGGGGGACACAGATACGCAGTATTTT. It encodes CASSKKLAGDTDTQYF.

CDR3 in DNA: TGTGCCACCAGCAGAGCCGGGGACAGGGAGTACCAAGAGACCCAGTACTTC. This gives the protein CATSRAGDREYQETQYF. The chain joins TRBV15 to TRBJ2-5; TRBD1 agrees at 9 bases. Unmatched junction bases numbered 6, after V lost 1 base and J lost 0 bases. Germline V gene sequence: CDR1 LNHNV, CDR2 YYDKDF (reference sequence). This CDR3 spans 17 amino acids.

The CDR3 loop is CASSDGTGGQPQHF. Written as DNA, the CDR3 is TGTGCCAGCAGTGATGGTACAGGGGGGCAGCCCCAGCATTTT. V and J are TRBV2 and TRBJ1-5; 8 bases map to TRBD1. The CDR3 sequence is 14 residues long. Trimming removed 3 bases from V and 7 bases from J; junction bases left unmatched: 5. The germline V gene encodes CDR1 SNHLY and CDR2 FYNNEI.

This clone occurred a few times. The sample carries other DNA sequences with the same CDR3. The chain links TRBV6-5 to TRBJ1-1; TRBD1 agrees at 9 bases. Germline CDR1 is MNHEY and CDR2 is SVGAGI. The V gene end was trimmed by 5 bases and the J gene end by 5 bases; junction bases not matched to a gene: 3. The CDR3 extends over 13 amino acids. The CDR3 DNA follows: TGTGCCAGCAGTAGGACAGGGGATACTGAAGCTTTCTTT. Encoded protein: CASSRTGDTEAFF.

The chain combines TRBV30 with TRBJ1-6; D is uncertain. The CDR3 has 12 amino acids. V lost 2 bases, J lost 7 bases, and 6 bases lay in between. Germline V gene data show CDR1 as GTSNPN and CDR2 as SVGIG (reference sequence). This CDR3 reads CAWSLRNSPLHF. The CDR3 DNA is TGTGCCTGGAGTCTGAGGAATTCACCCCTCCACTTT.

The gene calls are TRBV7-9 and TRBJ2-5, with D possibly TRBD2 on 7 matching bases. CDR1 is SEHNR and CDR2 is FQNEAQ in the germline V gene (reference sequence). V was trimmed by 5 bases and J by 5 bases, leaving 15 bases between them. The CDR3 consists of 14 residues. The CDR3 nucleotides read TGTGCCAGCAGCGAAGGGGGGGTTCGGGAGACCCAGTACTTC. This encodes CASSEGGVRETQYF.

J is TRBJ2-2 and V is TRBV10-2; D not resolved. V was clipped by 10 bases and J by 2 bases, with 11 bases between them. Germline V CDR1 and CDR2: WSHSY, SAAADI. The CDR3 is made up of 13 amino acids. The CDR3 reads CATNWANTGELFF. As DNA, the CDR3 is TGCGCCACCAATTGGGCCAACACCGGGGAGCTGTTTTTT.

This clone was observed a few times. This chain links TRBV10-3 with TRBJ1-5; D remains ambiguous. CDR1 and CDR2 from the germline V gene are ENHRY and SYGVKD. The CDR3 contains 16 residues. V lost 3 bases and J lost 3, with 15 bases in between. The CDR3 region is CAISERMGVNNQPQHF. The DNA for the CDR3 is TGTGCCATCAGTGAAAGGATGGGAGTCAACAATCAGCCCCAGCATTTT.

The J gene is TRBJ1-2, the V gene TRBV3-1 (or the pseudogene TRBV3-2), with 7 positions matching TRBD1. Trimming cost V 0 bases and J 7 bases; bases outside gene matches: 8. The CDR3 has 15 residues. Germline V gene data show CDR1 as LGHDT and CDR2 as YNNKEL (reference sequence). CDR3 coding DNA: TGTGCCAGCAGCCAAGATCTAAACAGGGGACGTGGCTACACCTTC. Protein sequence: CASSQDLNRGRGYTF.

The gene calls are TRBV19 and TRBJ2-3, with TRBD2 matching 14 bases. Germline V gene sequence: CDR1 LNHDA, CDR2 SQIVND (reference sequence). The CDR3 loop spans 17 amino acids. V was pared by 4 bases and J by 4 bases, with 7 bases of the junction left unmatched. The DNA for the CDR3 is TGTGCCAGTAGTAAGGGACTAGCGGGGGTTTGGTCAGATACGCAGTATTTT. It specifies CASSKGLAGVWSDTQYF. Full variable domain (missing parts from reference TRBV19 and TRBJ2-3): DGGITQSPKYLFRKEGQNVTLSCEQNLNHDAMYWYRQDPGQGLRLIYYSQIVNDFQKGDIAEGYSVSREKKESFPLTVTSAQKNPTAFYLCASSKGLAGVWSDTQYFGPGTRLTVL.

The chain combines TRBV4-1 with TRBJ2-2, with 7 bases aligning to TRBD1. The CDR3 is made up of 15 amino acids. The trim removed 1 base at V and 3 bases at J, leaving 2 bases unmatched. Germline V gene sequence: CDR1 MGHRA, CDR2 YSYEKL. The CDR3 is CASSQVDRDTGELFF. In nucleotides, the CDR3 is TGCGCCAGCAGCCAAGTAGACAGGGACACCGGGGAGCTGTTTTTT.

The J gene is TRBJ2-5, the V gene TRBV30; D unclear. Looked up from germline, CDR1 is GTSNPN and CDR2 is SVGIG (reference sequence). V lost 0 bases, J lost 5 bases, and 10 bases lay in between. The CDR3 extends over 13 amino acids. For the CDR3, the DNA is TGTGCCTGGAGTGTGTCTCCCGTTGAGACCCAGTACTTC. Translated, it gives CAWSVSPVETQYF.

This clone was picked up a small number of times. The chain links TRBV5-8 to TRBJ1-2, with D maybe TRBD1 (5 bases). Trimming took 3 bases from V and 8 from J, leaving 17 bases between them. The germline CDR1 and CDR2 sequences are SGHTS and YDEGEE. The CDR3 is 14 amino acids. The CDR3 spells CASSSKGHRLGYTF. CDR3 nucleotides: TGTGCCAGCAGCTCCAAAGGACACCGCTTAGGCTACACCTTC.

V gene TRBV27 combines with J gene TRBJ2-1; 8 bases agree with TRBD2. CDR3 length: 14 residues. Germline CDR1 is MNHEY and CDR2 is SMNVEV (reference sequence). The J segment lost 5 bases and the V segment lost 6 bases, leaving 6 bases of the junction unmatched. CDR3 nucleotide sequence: TGTGCCAGCAGGGCCGGGACTAGTCACAATGAGCAGTTCTTC. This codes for CASRAGTSHNEQFF.

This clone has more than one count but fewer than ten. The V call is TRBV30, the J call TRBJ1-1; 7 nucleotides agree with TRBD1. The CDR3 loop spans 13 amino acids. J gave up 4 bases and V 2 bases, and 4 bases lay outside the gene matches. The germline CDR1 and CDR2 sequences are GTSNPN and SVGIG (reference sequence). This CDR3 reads CAWSMTGITEAFF. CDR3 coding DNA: TGTGCCTGGAGTATGACAGGGATCACTGAAGCTTTCTTT.

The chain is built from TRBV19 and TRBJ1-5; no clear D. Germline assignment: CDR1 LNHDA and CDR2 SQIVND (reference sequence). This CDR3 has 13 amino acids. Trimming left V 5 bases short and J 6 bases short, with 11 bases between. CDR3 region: CASSGGRVQPQHF. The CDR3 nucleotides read TGTGCCAGTAGTGGCGGGAGGGTTCAGCCCCAGCATTTT.

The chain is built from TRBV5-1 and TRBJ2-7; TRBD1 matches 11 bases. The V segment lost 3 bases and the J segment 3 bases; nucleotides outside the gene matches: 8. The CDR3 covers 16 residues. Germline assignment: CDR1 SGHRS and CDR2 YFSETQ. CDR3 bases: TGCGCCAGCAGCTCGCAATCCGGGACAGGGGGCTACGAGCAGTACTTC. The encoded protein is CASSSQSGTGGYEQYF.

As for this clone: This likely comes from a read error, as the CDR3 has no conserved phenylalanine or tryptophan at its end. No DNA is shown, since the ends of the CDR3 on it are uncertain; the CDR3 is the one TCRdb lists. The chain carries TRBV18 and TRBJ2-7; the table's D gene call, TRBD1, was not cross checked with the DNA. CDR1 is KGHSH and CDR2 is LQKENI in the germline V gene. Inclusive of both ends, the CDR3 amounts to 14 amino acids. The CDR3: CASSSDRGLEYTSI.

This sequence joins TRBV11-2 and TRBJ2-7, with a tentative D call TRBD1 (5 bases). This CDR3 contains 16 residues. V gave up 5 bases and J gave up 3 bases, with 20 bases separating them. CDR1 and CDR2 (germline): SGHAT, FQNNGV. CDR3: CASSHTDTGHHYEQYF. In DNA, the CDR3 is TGTGCCAGCAGCCACACGGACACAGGACACCACTACGAGCAGTACTTC.

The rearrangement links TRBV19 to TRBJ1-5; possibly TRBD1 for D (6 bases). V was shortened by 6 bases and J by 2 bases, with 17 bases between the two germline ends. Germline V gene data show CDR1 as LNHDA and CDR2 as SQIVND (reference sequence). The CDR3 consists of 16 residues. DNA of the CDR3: TGTGCCAGTAGAGACAGGATCACCCGTGGCAATCAGCCCCAGCATTTT. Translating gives CASRDRITRGNQPQHF.

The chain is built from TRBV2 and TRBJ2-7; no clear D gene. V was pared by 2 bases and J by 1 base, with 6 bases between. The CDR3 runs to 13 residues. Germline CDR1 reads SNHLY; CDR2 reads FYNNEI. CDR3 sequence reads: CASSEWLSYEQYF. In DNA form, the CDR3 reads TGTGCCAGCAGTGAATGGCTGTCCTACGAGCAGTACTTC.

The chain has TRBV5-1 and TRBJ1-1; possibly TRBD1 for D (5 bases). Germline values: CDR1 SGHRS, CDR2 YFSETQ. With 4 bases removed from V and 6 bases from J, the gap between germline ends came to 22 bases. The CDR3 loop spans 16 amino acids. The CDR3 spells CASSPTGGPGGSEAFF. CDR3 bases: TGCGCCAGCAGCCCCACCGGGGGTCCGGGAGGGTCTGAAGCTTTCTTT.

The chain's CDR3 is CASSGIQGAQAKNIQYF. The CDR3 DNA reads TGTGCCAGCAGCGGAATCCAGGGGGCGCAAGCCAAAAACATTCAGTACTTC. V and J are TRBV7-2 and TRBJ2-4; TRBD1 matches 8 bases. Trimming took 5 bases from V and 0 from J; bases not matched to a gene: 9. The CDR3 runs to 17 residues. Looked up from germline, CDR1 is SGHTA and CDR2 is FQGNSA.

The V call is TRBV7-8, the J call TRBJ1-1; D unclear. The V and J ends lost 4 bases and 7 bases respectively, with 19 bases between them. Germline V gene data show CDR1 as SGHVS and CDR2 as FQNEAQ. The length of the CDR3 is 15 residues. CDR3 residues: CASSSRRAGRSEAFF. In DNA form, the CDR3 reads TGTGCCAGCAGCTCCCGGCGGGCGGGGAGGAGTGAAGCTTTCTTT.

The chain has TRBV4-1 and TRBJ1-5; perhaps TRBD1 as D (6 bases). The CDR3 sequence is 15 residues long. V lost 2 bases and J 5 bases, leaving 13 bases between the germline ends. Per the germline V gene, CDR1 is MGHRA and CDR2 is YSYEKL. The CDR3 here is CASSQRFRGYQPQHF. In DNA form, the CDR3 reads TGCGCCAGCAGCCAAAGATTCAGGGGCTATCAGCCCCAGCATTTT.

This CDR3 reads CASSPEGGNYGYTF. Here the CDR3 DNA reads TGTGCCAGCAGCCCAGAGGGGGGGAACTATGGCTACACCTTC. The chain links TRBV4-2 to TRBJ1-2; a possible D gene is TRBD1 (6 bases). Germline-derived CDR1 and CDR2 are LGHNA and YNFKEQ. V lost 4 bases and J lost 2, with 11 bases in between. The CDR3 is 14 residues long.

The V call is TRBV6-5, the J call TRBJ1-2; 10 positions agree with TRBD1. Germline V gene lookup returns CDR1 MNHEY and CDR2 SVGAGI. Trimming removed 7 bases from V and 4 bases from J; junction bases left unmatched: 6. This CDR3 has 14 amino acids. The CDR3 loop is CASKGQGEGYGYTF. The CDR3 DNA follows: TGTGCCAGCAAAGGACAGGGGGAAGGCTATGGCTACACCTTC.

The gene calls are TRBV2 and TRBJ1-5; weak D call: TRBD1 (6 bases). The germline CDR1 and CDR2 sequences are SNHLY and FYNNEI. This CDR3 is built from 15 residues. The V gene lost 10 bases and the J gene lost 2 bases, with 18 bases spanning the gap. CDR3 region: CATADSGGRNQPQHF. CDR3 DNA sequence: TGTGCCACCGCAGACTCGGGGGGGCGCAATCAGCCCCAGCATTTT.

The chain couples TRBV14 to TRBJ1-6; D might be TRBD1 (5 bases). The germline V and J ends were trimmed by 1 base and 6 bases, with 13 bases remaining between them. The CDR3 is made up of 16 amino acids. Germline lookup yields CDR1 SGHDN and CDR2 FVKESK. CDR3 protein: CASSQGQGYRNSPLHF. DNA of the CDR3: TGTGCCAGCAGCCAAGGTCAGGGTTACCGTAATTCACCCCTCCACTTT.